Each of the 2 T cell receptor beta chains below was sequenced from the same sample in a study of OX40 agonist ivuxolimab in advanced cancers. Assay: immunoSEQ multiplex PCR; the TCRdb copy retains only in-frame clones and omits some. There are 75,000 to 90,000 clones in the sample; about 88% occur only once, and around 7.5% lies in the top ten. Sequenced material: CD4+ or CD8+ T cells sorted from blood, taken in a trial of the OX40 agonist ivuxolimab. These receptors were obtained from an adult with an advanced solid tumor such as melanoma, head and neck, liver or kidney cancer.

The sample holds one count of this clone. The chain recombines TRBV2 with TRBJ2-3, with D unclear. This CDR3 is built from 15 residues. Trimming left V 4 bases short and J 4 bases short, with 15 bases between. CDR1 is SNHLY and CDR2 is FYNNEI in the germline V gene. As DNA, the CDR3 is TGTGCCAGCAGTGGGCAGGCTACGACCTCAGATACGCAGTATTTT. It codes for CASSGQATTSDTQYF. Based on the CDR3 plus reference TRBV2 and TRBJ2-3, the full variable domain is EPEVTQTPSHQVTQMGQEVILRCVPISNHLYFYWYRQILGQKVEFLVSFYNNEISEKSEIFDDQFSVERPDGSNFTLKIRSTKLEDSAMYFCASSGQATTSDTQYFGPGTRLTVL.

The chain carries TRBV7-3 and TRBJ1-1; D is uncertain. V was cut by 5 bases and J by 6 bases, with 13 bases left in between. Germline CDR1 SGHTA, CDR2 FQGTGA. The CDR3 is 13 residues long. The CDR3 DNA follows: TGTGCCAGCAGCCATAGGGAGGCGGCTGAAGCTTTCTTT. Translation gives CASSHREAAEAFF.